The 2 T cell receptor beta chains given below trace back to one sample, sequenced in a study of blood T cells in healthy people across ages. Alongside a J-beta primer mix, a sample-barcoded 5' primer served in a second PCR lasting roughly 7 to 12 cycles. TCRdb recomputed calls from the 5' RACE reads with MiXCR, one row per CDR3 protein. Among roughly 800,000 distinct CDR3 sequences listed, about 55% were seen once. Source material: blood. The receptors were sampled from a man older than 75 in good health.

CDR3 residues: CASSHPLGGTSGRFEQFF. The CDR3 nucleotides are TGTGCCAGCAGCCACCCCCTGGGCGGGACTAGCGGGAGATTTGAGCAGTTCTTC. V and J are TRBV4-2 and TRBJ2-1, with TRBD2 matching 14 bases. Germline assignment: CDR1 LGHNA and CDR2 YNFKEQ. With V trimmed by 3 bases and J by 9 bases, 13 bases remained unmatched. CDR3 length: 18 residues.

CDR3 nucleotide sequence: TGCGCCAGCAGTGAGTCGGGGTCCGTCACCCAAAACATTCAGTACTTC. It translates to CASSESGSVTQNIQYF. The rearrangement uses TRBV10-1 and TRBJ2-7; D is ambiguous. The end of the DNA is better explained by TRBJ2-4, so the J call may be wrong. Germline V gene sequence: CDR1 WNHNN, CDR2 SYGVQD (reference sequence). This CDR3 contains 16 residues.